A single sample gave rise to the 9 T cell receptor beta chains below, sequenced in a study of blood T cell repertoires in COVID-19. Measured with immunoSEQ multiplex PCR; TCRdb has only the in-frame clones, and not every one. Counted here are 86,000 or so clones, approximately 79% occurring once; the ten biggest clones make up roughly 12%. Material for sequencing was peripheral blood. These receptors came from a man aged 70-80 years with acute or convalescent COVID-19.

This sequence joins TRBV5-1 and TRBJ2-7; 9 nucleotides align to TRBD1. The CDR3 runs to 15 residues. Germline V gives CDR1 SGHRS, CDR2 YFSETQ. With V trimmed by 0 bases and J by 2 bases, 3 bases remained unmatched. CDR3 in amino acids: CASSLEGQGPYEQYF. The CDR3 nucleotides read TGCGCCAGCAGCTTGGAGGGACAGGGACCCTACGAGCAGTACTTC.

The genes are TRBV6-6 and TRBJ2-7; possible D gene TRBD2, 5 bases. The CDR3 is 12 amino acids. From germline, CDR1 is MNHNY and CDR2 SVGAGI (reference sequence). Trimming removed 8 bases from V and 7 bases from J, with 15 bases in between. The CDR3 region has the DNA TGTGCCAGCGGGTTGGGGTGGAGGGAGCAGTACTTC. Protein sequence: CASGLGWREQYF.

The chain couples TRBV18 to TRBJ1-2; TRBD1 agrees at 9 bases. The J segment lost 4 bases and the V segment lost 5 bases, leaving 8 bases of the junction unmatched. This CDR3 is built from 15 residues. Germline CDR1 reads KGHSH; CDR2 reads LQKENI. CDR3 amino acids: CASSTRTGAVYGYTF. As DNA, the CDR3 is TGTGCCAGCTCAACACGGACAGGGGCCGTCTATGGCTACACCTTC.

V usage is TRBV19 and J usage is TRBJ1-2; D is possibly TRBD1 (6 bases). The V and J ends lost 9 bases and 4 bases respectively, with 15 bases between them. Germline V lookup: CDR1 LNHDA, CDR2 SQIVND (reference sequence). The CDR3 is 13 residues long. CDR3 in DNA: TGTGCCAGCACTTACAGGGAGTTCTATGGCTACACCTTC. This encodes CASTYREFYGYTF.

The V gene is TRBV10-3, the J gene TRBJ2-7; 10 bases agree with TRBD1. CDR1 and CDR2 (germline): ENHRY, SYGVKD. The ends lost 8 bases at V and 9 bases at J; junction bases unmatched: 1. The CDR3 sequence is 10 residues long. In DNA, the CDR3 is TGTGCCATCGGGGACAGGGGGCAGTACTTC. This encodes CAIGDRGQYF.

This rearrangement joins TRBV15 to TRBJ2-2; no reliable D call. CDR1 and CDR2 (germline): LNHNV, YYDKDF (reference sequence). Trimming stripped 0 bases from V and 5 bases from J, with 4 bases between. The CDR3 is made up of 13 amino acids. CDR3 sequence (DNA): TGTGCCACCAGCAGAGATTCGACCGGGGAGCTGTTTTTT. It is translated as CATSRDSTGELFF.

The gene calls are TRBV29-1 and TRBJ1-2; 9 bases line up with TRBD1. This CDR3 region has 13 residues. The V gene end was trimmed by 6 bases and the J gene end by 6 bases; junction bases not matched to a gene: 8. Germline assignment: CDR1 SQVTM and CDR2 ANQGSEA. The CDR3 DNA sequence: TGCAGCGTGTTGGGACAGGGAAGGGATGGCTACACCTTC. The encoded protein is CSVLGQGRDGYTF.

The chain uses TRBV12-3 or TRBV12-4 and TRBJ1-4; no clear D. V dropped 3 bases and J dropped 8 bases, with 7 bases sitting between them. The CDR3 is made up of 12 amino acids. DNA for the CDR3: TGTGCCAGCAGTTTGCTAGGCGAAAAACTGTTTTTT. Translation: CASSLLGEKLFF.

The J gene is TRBJ2-5, the V gene TRBV29-1, with 7 bases lining up with TRBD2. This CDR3 has 13 amino acids. V lost 3 bases and J lost 4; bases outside the gene matches: 5. Germline CDR1 and CDR2: SQVTM and ANQGSEA. The CDR3 region is CSVDKTGGETQYF. The CDR3 bases are TGCAGCGTTGATAAGACGGGGGGAGAGACCCAGTACTTC.